This TCR beta chain was retrieved from a study of blood T cell repertoires in COVID-19. Looking at the study overall: Donors in the United States, Italy and Spain gave samples during acute or convalescent COVID-19. PBMCs, B-cell-depleted T cells, or T cells provided the cDNA or gDNA that made up the material.

This CDR3 spans 15 amino acids. J was trimmed by 3 bases and V by 8 bases; bases with no gene match: 7. Germline values: CDR1 LGHDT, CDR2 YNNKEL (reference sequence). Per the original methods: For nucleated cells, counts were estimated from reference gene primer amplification. Sequenced by immunoSEQ multiplex PCR; TCRdb stores in-frame clones only, minus some. The V and J calls and clone size come from that table; D and trimming were worked out from the DNA. The data show nearly 55,000 clones, with approximately 84% seen just once and 14% to 15% held by the top ten. The sample consisted of peripheral blood. The chain employs TRBV3-1 (or the pseudogene TRBV3-2) and TRBJ2-7; 13 nucleotides align to TRBD2. The origin of this receptor is a human donor with active or convalescent COVID-19. The donor label of this sample is uncertain. CDR3 loop: CASPLGTSGIYEQYF. The CDR3 DNA sequence: TGTGCCAGCCCCCTAGGGACTAGCGGGATCTACGAGCAGTACTTC.